A selection of T cell receptor beta chains follows, all from one sample in a study of human T cells and chemical hapten exposure. MiXCR, run by TCRdb on the RACE reads, gives a single entry per CDR3 protein. The table shows about 120,000 distinct CDR3 sequences, with about 13% occurring only once. The source was whole blood, collected in connection with sensitization to the hapten diphenylcyclopropenone (DPC). These receptors were collected from a woman aged 18-35 years with alopecia areata. Some clones in this sample may be carry-over from other donors' samples. Both conserved end residues are part of each CDR3. The order of the fields is clone size, J gene, V gene, D gene, CDR3 DNA, CDR3 protein. The D gene is left open where the match is weak. Size is stated for part of the rows, as once, few or many counts, or as a class when the clone is expanded.

clone size: -
J gene: TRBJ1-2
V gene: TRBV10-3
D gene: -
CDR3 DNA: TGTGCCATCGGTATCGTGACCGGGGCTTATGGCTACACCTTC
CDR3 protein: CAIGIVTGAYGYTF

clone size: few
J gene: TRBJ2-2
V gene: TRBV4-3
D gene: TRBD1
CDR3 DNA: TGCGCCAGCAGCCAGGAGACAGGGGGTTACACCGGGGAGCTGTTTTTT
CDR3 protein: CASSQETGGYTGELFF

clone size: -
J gene: TRBJ2-5
V gene: TRBV4-3
D gene: -
CDR3 DNA: TGCGCCAGCAGCCAAGATTGGACCCAAGGGACCCAGTACTTC
CDR3 protein: CASSQDWTQGTQYF

clone size: -
J gene: TRBJ1-5
V gene: TRBV9
D gene: -
CDR3 DNA: TGTGCCAGCAGCGTTGGGTCCAATCAGCCCCAGCATTTT
CDR3 protein: CASSVGSNQPQHF

clone size: once
J gene: TRBJ2-3
V gene: TRBV4-3
D gene: -
CDR3 DNA: TGCGCCAGCAGCCAAGATCGTACGACCACAGATACGCAGTATTTT
CDR3 protein: CASSQDRTTTDTQYF

clone size: many
J gene: TRBJ1-5
V gene: TRBV7-9
D gene: -
CDR3 DNA: TGTGCCAGCACCATCTCGGGGGCCGATCAGCCCCAGCATTTT
CDR3 protein: CASTISGADQPQHF

clone size: -
J gene: TRBJ1-6
V gene: TRBV27
D gene: TRBD1
CDR3 DNA: TGTGCCAGCAGCCAACAGGGGAGTCCCCTCCACTTT
CDR3 protein: CASSQQGSPLHF

clone size: -
J gene: TRBJ2-7
V gene: TRBV28
D gene: -
CDR3 DNA: TGTGCCAGCAGACCCGGGACAACCTCCTACGAGCAGTACTTC
CDR3 protein: CASRPGTTSYEQYF

clone size: -
J gene: TRBJ1-6
V gene: TRBV6-5
D gene: -
CDR3 DNA: TGTGCCAGCAGCCGAGCGTCGGGGTATAATTCACCCCTCCACTTT
CDR3 protein: CASSRASGYNSPLHF

clone size: -
J gene: TRBJ2-1
V gene: TRBV10-3
D gene: TRBD2
CDR3 DNA: TGTGCCATCAGTGTAGGACTAGCGGGGGAAAACAATGAGCAGTTCTTC
CDR3 protein: CAISVGLAGENNEQFF

clone size: -
J gene: TRBJ1-2
V gene: TRBV19
D gene: TRBD1
CDR3 DNA: TGTGCCAGTAGTCCCCGGACAGGGAGTAACTATGGCTACACCTTC
CDR3 protein: CASSPRTGSNYGYTF

clone size: many
J gene: TRBJ1-1
V gene: TRBV6-2/TRBV6-3
D gene: -
CDR3 DNA: TGTGCCAGCAGTCCTCCTTACAGGGCTCCGAAGGCTGAAGCTTTCTTT
CDR3 protein: CASSPPYRAPKAEAFF

clone size: medium-sized
J gene: TRBJ1-2
V gene: TRBV7-2
D gene: TRBD1
CDR3 DNA: TGTGCCAGCAGCTTCGCCGACAGGGCAAATGGCTACACCTTC
CDR3 protein: CASSFADRANGYTF

clone size: -
J gene: TRBJ1-2
V gene: TRBV12-3/TRBV12-4
D gene: -
CDR3 DNA: TGTGCCAGCAGTTTTAACGGCTACTATGGCTACACCTTC
CDR3 protein: CASSFNGYYGYTF

clone size: many
J gene: TRBJ1-6
V gene: TRBV30
D gene: TRBD1
CDR3 DNA: TGTGCCTGGAGGGGGGACAGGAGCTCCTATAATTCACCCCTCCACTTT
CDR3 protein: CAWRGDRSSYNSPLHF

clone size: few
J gene: TRBJ2-1
V gene: TRBV6-2/TRBV6-3
D gene: TRBD1
CDR3 DNA: TGTGCCAGCAGTTACTCTCGGGACAGGGGTAGTGAGCAGTTCTTC
CDR3 protein: CASSYSRDRGSEQFF

clone size: -
J gene: TRBJ2-7
V gene: TRBV7-8
D gene: -
CDR3 DNA: TGTGCCAGCAGCTTAGGTGTCAGGGCCTACGAGCAGTACTTC
CDR3 protein: CASSLGVRAYEQYF